These T cell receptor beta chains were read from a single sample in a study of regulatory T cells in long-lasting Graves disease. TCRdb analysed the multiplex PCR reads with MiXCR anew, one entry per CDR3 protein. The repertoire holds over 350,000 distinct CDR3 sequences, with over 12% as singletons. The data were also submitted as part of a second study, on T cells in Graves' hyperthyroidism and ophthalmopathy.

This sample comprised peripheral blood mononuclear cells (PBMCs), obtained at new diagnosis, from a patient treated with antithyroid drugs. Receptor source: a woman aged 40 to 55 with Graves disease. The CDR3 runs from the conserved cysteine through the conserved F or W. The order of the fields is V gene, D gene, J gene, clone size, CDR3 DNA, CDR3 protein. The D gene is left open where the match is weak. Clone size, where shown, is once, few, many, or a class for clones that have expanded.

V gene: TRBV7-9
D gene: TRBD2
J gene: TRBJ2-2
clone size: many
CDR3 DNA: TGTGCCAGCAGTTCCCTAGCGGGACTGAACACCGGGGAGCTGTTTTTT
CDR3 protein: CASSSLAGLNTGELFF

V gene: TRBV28
D gene: TRBD1
J gene: TRBJ1-2
clone size: many
CDR3 DNA: TGTGCCAGCAGTTTAATGGGACAGGGGGCTAACTATGGCTACACCTTC
CDR3 protein: CASSLMGQGANYGYTF

V gene: TRBV7-9
D gene: .
J gene: TRBJ1-2
clone size: many
CDR3 DNA: TGTGCCAGCAGCTTAGCTGTTGGACACCCCATGCCTGGCTACACCTTC
CDR3 protein: CASSLAVGHPMPGYTF

V gene: TRBV19
D gene: TRBD2
J gene: TRBJ2-7
clone size: many
CDR3 DNA: TGTGCCAGTAGCTCCCGGGGGGTCGACGAGCAGTACTTC
CDR3 protein: CASSSRGVDEQYF

V gene: TRBV28
D gene: .
J gene: TRBJ2-7
clone size: many
CDR3 DNA: TGTGCCAGCAGGCGGGGGACAGCTTACGAGCAGTACTTC
CDR3 protein: CASRRGTAYEQYF

V gene: TRBV6-1
D gene: TRBD1
J gene: TRBJ1-5
clone size: .
CDR3 DNA: TGTGCCAGCAGCCCCGACAGGGATACTCAGCCCCAGCATTTT
CDR3 protein: CASSPDRDTQPQHF

V gene: TRBV6-9
D gene: TRBD1
J gene: TRBJ1-1
clone size: few
CDR3 DNA: TGTGCCAGCAGTTACGGGGGCAGGGGGACTGAAGCTTTCTTT
CDR3 protein: CASSYGGRGTEAFF

V gene: TRBV6-2/TRBV6-3
D gene: TRBD1
J gene: TRBJ2-5
clone size: .
CDR3 DNA: TGTGCCAGCAGTTCCGCGTTAGGACAGGGCGGTGGGAAGACCCAGTACTTC
CDR3 protein: CASSSALGQGGGKTQYF

V gene: TRBV12-3/TRBV12-4
D gene: .
J gene: TRBJ2-7
clone size: few
CDR3 DNA: TGTGCCAGCAGCGGGACTTTATATGCCTCCGAGCAGTACTTC
CDR3 protein: CASSGTLYASEQYF

V gene: TRBV2
D gene: .
J gene: TRBJ2-2
clone size: many
CDR3 DNA: TGCGCCAGCAGCGGAAGTCCTAACACCGGGGAGCTGTTTTTT
CDR3 protein: CASSGSPNTGELFF

V gene: TRBV9
D gene: .
J gene: TRBJ2-1
clone size: few
CDR3 DNA: TGTGCCAGCAGCGTAGGCGTGGGTAACTCCTACAATGAGCAGTTCTTC
CDR3 protein: CASSVGVGNSYNEQFF